This T cell receptor (beta chain) came from a study of shared clonotypes between healthy human individuals. Comments on this clone: Its antigen is undetermined.

Notes on the study in general: Non-shared clonotypes had lower generation probabilities than those shared by all four donors.

Source study methods: From ImmunoSEQ came sequences covering only the junction and carrying no quality scores, so filtering differed. The repertoire was sequenced with immunoSEQ multiplex PCR; TCRdb's copy has only in-frame clones and lacks some. That table gives V, J and clone size, and the DNA gave D and trimming. The sample has about 680,000 clones; approximately 73% are singletons. The CDR3 runs 13 residues. The V end lost 5 bases, the J end lost 7 bases, and 14 bases lay between the germline ends. Germline assignment: CDR1 MDHEN and CDR2 SYDVKM. The rearrangement links TRBV28 to TRBJ2-5; D uncertain. Sequencing was performed on memory CD4+ T cells sorted from blood. Subset here: CD45RA-negative fraction. The receptor was derived from a woman in her 30s in good health. The CDR3 sequence: CASSPTSGRTQYF. Here the CDR3 DNA reads TGTGCCAGCAGTCCAACGTCCGGTAGGACCCAGTACTTC.